Sequencing of this T cell receptor beta chain was carried out in a study of T cells in Graves' hyperthyroidism and ophthalmopathy. About the study: Peripheral blood collection took place at initial diagnosis, before any treatment.

PBMCs were obtained from over 8.5 ml fresh peripheral blood. The CDR3 is 15 amino acids. The germline gives CDR1 LNHDA, CDR2 SQIVND (reference sequence). With V trimmed by 5 bases and J by 2 bases, 8 bases remained unmatched. RNA transcripts provided the source from which TCR beta CDR3 regions were amplified. When the TCR CDR3 underwent first-round RT-PCR, the HTBI primer set was used. TCRdb used MiXCR to reprocess the multiplex PCR reads, holding one entry per CDR3 protein. The sample includes about 600,000 distinct CDR3 sequences, roughly a sixth of them seen just once. This TCR derives from a woman in her thirties or forties with Graves' ophthalmopathy. V is TRBV19 and J is TRBJ1-2; the match to TRBD1 covers 7 bases. Sequenced material: blood. The CDR3 nucleotides read TGTGCCAGTAGTGTCCCCCAGGGGGGGAACTATGGCTACACCTTC. The encoded protein is CASSVPQGGNYGYTF. The complete variable domain, with remaining parts taken from reference TRBV19 and TRBJ1-2, reads DGGITQSPKYLFRKEGQNVTLSCEQNLNHDAMYWYRQDPGQGLRLIYYSQIVNDFQKGDIAEGYSVSREKKESFPLTVTSAQKNPTAFYLCASSVPQGGNYGYTFGSGTRLTVV.